The rows below give T cell receptor beta chains drawn from one sample of a study of CD8 T cells in Susac syndrome. TCRdb reprocessed the immunoSEQ multiplex PCR reads via MiXCR and lists one record per CDR3 protein. Of some 150,000 distinct CDR3 sequences in the sample, under 97% were seen once. The sequenced material came from CD4+ T cells from PBMCs. The receptors stem from a human donor with Susac syndrome. Both conserved end residues are part of each CDR3. D genes are given only for firm matches. Clone size is shown for a subset of rows, as once, few, many or a class of expanded clone.

>-|TRBV4-1|-|TRBJ2-3|14
CASSQRGGLDTQYF
TGCGCCAGCAGCCAAAGGGGGGGCTTAGATACGCAGTATTTT
>-|TRBV7-9|-|TRBJ1-2|13
CASSLDGPSGYTF
TGTGCCAGCAGCTTAGACGGCCCGAGCGGCTACACCTTC
>-|TRBV5-1|-|TRBJ2-1|11
CAVQTGTEQFF
TGCGCCGTCCAAACAGGAACAGAGCAGTTCTTC
>-|TRBV5-1|-|TRBJ1-1|15
CASSRKTELNTEAFF
TGCGCCAGCAGTCGTAAGACAGAACTGAACACTGAAGCTTTCTTT
>-|TRBV10-3|-|TRBJ2-5|13
CAISRVFQETQYF
TGTGCCATCAGTCGGGTCTTCCAAGAGACCCAGTACTTC
>TRBD1|TRBV2|-|TRBJ1-2|12
CASSLFRGGYTF
TGTGCCAGCAGTCTGTTCAGGGGGGGCTACACCTTC
>-|TRBV15|-|TRBJ1-1|17
CATSRESGAYPNTEAFF
TGTGCCACCAGCAGAGAGTCCGGGGCCTACCCGAACACTGAAGCTTTCTTT
>TRBD1|TRBV24-1|-|TRBJ2-7|13
CATRGQGSYEQYF
TGTGCCACCCGGGGACAGGGCTCCTACGAGCAGTACTTC
>-|TRBV12-3/TRBV12-4|once|TRBJ1-4|14
CASSLREGNEKLFF
TGTGCCAGCAGTTTAAGAGAAGGGAATGAAAAACTGTTTTTT
>-|TRBV20-1|-|TRBJ2-7|11
CSASLRPEQYF
TGCAGTGCTAGCCTCCGGCCAGAGCAGTACTTC
>TRBD1|TRBV20-1|-|TRBJ1-6|13
CSARVQGLSPLHF
TGCAGTGCTAGGGTACAGGGGCTTTCACCCCTCCACTTT
>-|TRBV14|once|TRBJ1-1|15
CASSQVVGRRTEAFF
TGTGCCAGCAGCCAAGTTGTGGGAAGGAGGACTGAAGCTTTCTTT
>-|TRBV29-1|-|TRBJ2-1|13
CSVDHQNGVGQFF
TGCAGCGTTGATCATCAAAACGGTGTAGGGCAGTTCTTC
>-|TRBV5-1|-|TRBJ2-1|16
CASSLDGMGSYNEQFF
TGCGCCAGCAGCTTGGACGGGATGGGGTCCTACAATGAGCAGTTCTTC